The 12 T cell receptor beta chains reported below all come from one sample, sequenced in a study of cytomegalovirus exposure and HLA in healthy donors. Primers included in the PCR were 60 Vbeta and 13 Jbeta primers. Only in-frame clones appear in the TCRdb table, and some are missing; sequencing was by immunoSEQ multiplex PCR. The sample records more than 100,000 clones, 75% to 85% being singletons. The sequencing sample was made of PBMCs. Receptors originate from a male donor in good health and CMV-seronegative.

This chain connects TRBV5-5 to TRBJ2-3; D is perhaps TRBD2 (5 bases). Trimming cost V 0 bases and J 2 bases, with 13 bases left between them. The CDR3 totals 16 residues. CDR1 SGHKS and CDR2 YYEKEE come from the germline V gene (reference sequence). Here the CDR3 reads CASSLDSPGSTDTQYF. DNA for the CDR3: TGTGCCAGCAGCTTGGACTCGCCGGGGTCCACAGATACGCAGTATTTT.

This chain connects TRBV30 to TRBJ2-1; D not certain. This CDR3 region has 12 residues. V lost 4 bases and J lost 5, with 9 bases in between. Germline CDR1 reads GTSNPN; CDR2 reads SVGIG (reference sequence). Here the CDR3 reads CAWNRRDNEQFF. DNA of the CDR3: TGTGCCTGGAACCGCCGGGACAATGAGCAGTTCTTC.

CDR3 protein: CASSPYGKVDLGELFF. The CDR3 DNA reads TGTGCCAGCAGTCCCTACGGTAAAGTCGATCTCGGGGAGCTGTTTTTT. The genes are TRBV6-6 and TRBJ2-2; D remains unclear. The CDR3 contains 16 residues. Per germline, CDR1 MNHNY and CDR2 SVGAGI (reference sequence). Trimming pared 5 bases from V and 7 bases from J, leaving 20 bases between.

This clone appeared once. V usage is TRBV9 and J usage is TRBJ1-4; D is ambiguous. This CDR3 spans 14 amino acids. V gave up 4 bases and J gave up 4 bases, with 11 bases separating them. Germline CDR1 reads SGDLS; CDR2 reads YYNGEE. The CDR3 sequence: CASSPERVNEKLFF. The CDR3 DNA reads as TGTGCCAGCAGCCCGGAGCGGGTTAATGAAAAACTGTTTTTT.

V usage is TRBV30 and J usage is TRBJ2-1, with D possibly being TRBD2 (7 bases). The CDR3 has 15 residues. V lost 3 bases to trimming and J lost 8 bases, with 20 bases between them. Germline CDR1 is GTSNPN and CDR2 is SVGIG (reference sequence). CDR3 residues: CAWSAGRGGLDEQFF. The DNA for the CDR3 is TGTGCCTGGAGCGCAGGGAGGGGGGGCTTGGATGAGCAGTTCTTC. The entire variable domain, with the rest obtained from reference TRBV30 and TRBJ2-1, is as follows: SQTIHQWPATLVQPVGSPLSLECTVEGTSNPNLYWYRQAAGRGLQLLFYSVGIGQISSEVPQNLSASRPQDRQFILSSKKLLLSDSGFYLCAWSAGRGGLDEQFFGPGTRLTVL.

V usage is TRBV7-2 and J usage is TRBJ2-5, with 10 positions matching TRBD2. This CDR3 contains 14 residues. CDR1 SGHTA and CDR2 FQGNSA come from the germline V gene. The junction had 6 bases not matched to a gene; V was cut back by 6 bases and J by 5 bases. The CDR3 reads CASSWTSGGETQYF. For the CDR3, the DNA is TGTGCCAGCAGTTGGACTAGCGGAGGGGAGACCCAGTACTTC. Combining the CDR3 with reference TRBV7-2 and TRBJ2-5 gives the whole variable domain GAGVSQSPSNKVTEKGKDVELRCDPISGHTALYWYRQSLGQGLEFLIYFQGNSAPDKSGLPSDRFSAERTGGSVSTLTIQRTQQEDSAVYLCASSWTSGGETQYFGPGTRLLVL.

The V call is TRBV30, the J call TRBJ2-1; 8 bases align to TRBD2. The germline V gene has CDR1 GTSNPN and CDR2 SVGIG (reference sequence). J gave up 8 bases and V 1 base, and 10 bases lay outside the gene matches. The CDR3 loop spans 15 amino acids. CDR3 residues: CAWSAFGGASDEQFF. The CDR3 DNA follows: TGTGCCTGGAGTGCATTCGGGGGGGCCTCGGATGAGCAGTTCTTC.

V gene TRBV5-1 combines with J gene TRBJ2-5; TRBD1 aligns across 7 bases. V was pared by 0 bases and J by 2 bases, with 4 bases of the junction left unmatched. CDR1 SGHRS and CDR2 YFSETQ come from the germline V gene. This CDR3 has 15 residues. DNA for the CDR3: TGCGCCAGCAGCTTGGGGGGACAGAGACAAGAGACCCAGTACTTC. It encodes CASSLGGQRQETQYF.

The V gene is TRBV7-2, the J gene TRBJ1-3; D gene unclear. Trimming took off 3 bases at V and 1 base at J, with 7 bases between the two ends. The CDR3 covers 14 residues. The V gene's germline CDR1 is SGHTA and CDR2 FQGNSA. The CDR3 DNA is TGTGCCAGCAGCTTTATGGAGTCTGGAAACACCATATATTTT. It yields the protein CASSFMESGNTIYF.

The chain employs TRBV2 and TRBJ2-6; TRBD1 might be the D (5 bases). The CDR3 contains 14 residues. The germline CDR1 and CDR2 sequences are SNHLY and FYNNEI. V was cut by 8 bases and J by 1 base, with 9 bases left in between. CDR3 nucleotides: TGTGCCAGCGAGACAGAGTCTGGGGCCAACGTCCTGACTTTC. Translation gives CASETESGANVLTF.

In this sample, this clone turned up a few times. The chain recombines TRBV5-5 with TRBJ1-2; D perhaps matches TRBD1 (5 bases). V lost 3 bases and J lost 4, with 7 bases in between. The CDR3 contains 12 residues. Germline loops: CDR1 SGHKS, CDR2 YYEKEE (reference sequence). CDR3 region: CASSWGLYGYTF. The CDR3 DNA reads TGTGCCAGCAGCTGGGGCCTCTATGGCTACACCTTC.

The V call is TRBV11-3, the J call TRBJ2-5, with D maybe TRBD2 (6 bases). This CDR3 comprises 14 residues. V shed 1 base and J shed 1 base, with 7 bases lying between them. CDR1 is SGHNT, CDR2 YENEEA, per germline. The CDR3 sequence is CASSLVGGQETQYF. The CDR3 coding sequence is TGTGCCAGCAGCTTAGTGGGGGGCCAAGAGACCCAGTACTTC.